One and the same sample provided the 11 T cell receptor beta chains below, sequenced in a study of beta chain features in type 1 diabetes. As every portion of the isolated RNA was reverse transcribed, the sequencing read expressed TCRB transcripts. Assay: immunoSEQ multiplex PCR; the TCRdb copy retains only in-frame clones and omits some. The sample lists some 200,000 clones, roughly a tenth occurring once. Sequences were obtained from central memory CD4+ T cells from blood. These TCRs come from a man younger than 35 in good health.

This clone was seen a handful of times. The V call is TRBV5-1, the J call TRBJ2-1; 10 bases are a match to TRBD1. Looked up from germline, CDR1 is SGHRS and CDR2 is YFSETQ. V was clipped by 4 bases and J by 9 bases; unmatched bases: 13. The CDR3 covers 16 residues. In DNA, the CDR3 is TGCGCCAGCAGCACCCCCGGGACAGGGGCGGTTAGTGAGCAGTTCTTC. This gives the protein CASSTPGTGAVSEQFF. Variable domain in full (rest from reference TRBV5-1 and TRBJ2-1): KAGVTQTPRYLIKTRGQQVTLSCSPISGHRSVSWYQQTPGQGLQFLFEYFSETQRNKGNFPGRFSGRQFSNSRSEMNVSTLELGDSALYLCASSTPGTGAVSEQFFGPGTRLTVL.

This clone has just one count. The chain combines TRBV30 with TRBJ2-3, with 9 bases lining up with TRBD2. V lost 5 bases, J lost 4 bases, and 7 bases stayed unmatched. CDR1 is GTSNPN, CDR2 SVGIG, per germline (reference sequence). The length of the CDR3 is 14 residues. The chain's CDR3 is CAWGLSGSADTQYF. The CDR3 DNA is TGTGCCTGGGGACTTAGCGGGAGTGCAGATACGCAGTATTTT.

The V call is TRBV5-4, the J call TRBJ2-1; 9 bases are shared with TRBD1. Germline CDR1 SGHNT, CDR2 YYREEE (reference sequence). V lost 4 bases, J lost 9 bases, and 5 bases stayed unmatched. The CDR3 totals 13 residues. CDR3 DNA: TGTGCCAGCAGCGTGGACAGGGGTGGTGAGCAGTTCTTC. Its translation: CASSVDRGGEQFF.

The chain is built from TRBV7-8 and TRBJ2-1, with D perhaps matching TRBD1 (5 bases). This CDR3 is 13 amino acids long. From germline, CDR1 is SGHVS and CDR2 FQNEAQ. Trimming shortened V by 5 bases and J by 5 bases, and 10 bases separated the two germline ends. In DNA form, the CDR3 reads TGTGCCAGCAGCCTAAGACAGAACAATGAGCAGTTCTTC. It encodes CASSLRQNNEQFF.

V is TRBV7-3 and J is TRBJ1-5, with 7 bases that match TRBD1. The length of the CDR3 is 14 residues. CDR1 and CDR2 from the germline V gene are SGHTA and FQGTGA. V shed 4 bases, J shed 10 bases, and the junction held 10 bases outside the gene matches. CDR3 in DNA: TGTGCCAGCAGCTCCGGACAGGTTGTGCTTCCCCAGCATTTT. Protein sequence: CASSSGQVVLPQHF.

This clone was recorded a few times. V gene TRBV18 combines with J gene TRBJ2-7, with no clear D. Germline CDR1 and CDR2: KGHSH and LQKENI. The germline V and J ends were trimmed by 2 bases and 3 bases, with 8 bases remaining between them. The CDR3 sequence is 13 residues long. In nucleotides, the CDR3 is TGTGCCAGCTCACCAATTCCCGGCTACGAGCAGTACTTC. Translated: CASSPIPGYEQYF. Together with reference TRBV18 and TRBJ2-7, the CDR3 gives the full variable domain: NAGVMQNPRHLVRRRGQEARLRCSPMKGHSHVYWYRQLPEEGLKFMVYLQKENIIDESGMPKERFSAEFPKEGPSILRIQQVVRGDSAAYFCASSPIPGYEQYFGPGTRLTVT.

This clone has only a few counts. The chain couples TRBV28 to TRBJ2-1; D uncertain. CDR3 length: 14 residues. Germline values: CDR1 MDHEN, CDR2 SYDVKM. Trimming removed 7 bases at V and 1 base at J, with 11 bases between. The DNA for the CDR3 is TGTGCCAGCATAGGAGTGGGGTCCTACAATGAGCAGTTCTTC. Encoded protein: CASIGVGSYNEQFF.

V usage is TRBV7-8 and J usage is TRBJ2-7; unclear D gene. This CDR3 region has 15 residues. V shed 6 bases and J shed 2 bases, with 17 bases lying between them. Germline CDR1 SGHVS, CDR2 FQNEAQ. DNA for the CDR3: TGTGCCAGCAGTCAACGGCCGGCAGTCCCCTACGAGCAGTACTTC. This codes for CASSQRPAVPYEQYF.

Of note for this clone: The sample carries other DNA sequences with the same CDR3. The chain combines TRBV7-9 with TRBJ1-5; D call uncertain. The CDR3 totals 13 residues. Germline CDR1 reads SEHNR; CDR2 reads FQNEAQ (reference sequence). Trimming left V 3 bases short and J 0 bases short, with 3 bases between. CDR3 in amino acids: CASSFSSNQPQHF. Here the CDR3 DNA reads TGTGCCAGCAGCTTTTCTAGCAATCAGCCCCAGCATTTT.

The rearrangement uses TRBV9 and TRBJ2-4; TRBD1 matches at 7 bases. The CDR3 contains 16 residues. Germline V gene sequence: CDR1 SGDLS, CDR2 YYNGEE. J gave up 0 bases and V 4 bases, and 7 bases lay outside the gene matches. As DNA, the CDR3 is TGTGCCAGCAGCCTTGGGACAGATCTAGCCAAAAACATTCAGTACTTC. Its protein product is CASSLGTDLAKNIQYF.

This clone was detected only a few times. The chain employs TRBV25-1 and TRBJ2-5, with TRBD1 identical over 7 bases. Germline lookup yields CDR1 MGHDK and CDR2 SYGVNS. CDR3 length equals 16 residues. V lost 3 bases to trimming and J lost 4 bases; unmatched junction nucleotides: 11. The CDR3 DNA reads TGTGCCAGCAGTGACTCATTGAGGGGGCAACGAGAGACCCAGTACTTC. This codes for CASSDSLRGQRETQYF.